Reported below is one T cell receptor beta chain. Its antigen remains unidentified. Base-call qualities are not available, and no considerably larger clone is one nucleotide away. The data were obtained in a study of blood T cell repertoires in COVID-19 (dated by TCRdb to 2018 to 2020). Regarding the research as a whole: Collaborator samples came from the United States, Italy and Spain and covered acute and convalescent phases of COVID-19. Subjects who had been exposed to COVID-19, were actively infected with it, or had recovered from it provided the deeply sampled blood TCRbeta repertoires that made up the dataset. A freely available public database, intended as a resource for researchers studying the immune response to SARS-CoV-2, is where the repertoires were released. The material from the prospective study consisted of cDNA or gDNA derived from T cells, B-cell-depleted T cells, or PBMCs. The samples were drawn from two sources: the first 160 participants of the ongoing ImmuneRACE study, and 1,000 to 1,500 subjects contributed by 6 global collaborators. Where HLA class I and class II types were available, the types were taken from metadata supplied by the sample provider, not from assay-based typing. The sample metadata nearly always contained a de-identified subject ID, COVID-19 status, age in years and sex.

What the research found in general, with its limitations: The amount of clinical and demographic metadata varied by source and participant and was provided uncurated.

The collaborating institutions used their own protocols to collect whole blood in K2EDTA tubes. Collaborator samples were shipped for TCRbeta analysis as frozen whole blood, isolated PBMCs, or DNA extracted from either sample type. The immunoSEQ Assay, a bias-controlled multiplex PCR, was used to amplify TCRbeta CDR3 regions from genomic DNA. For the original study's pipeline: The number of nucleated cells in each sample was estimated by amplification of reference gene primers within the assay. To quantify the absolute abundance of each unique TCRbeta CDR3 rearrangement, sequence reads were collapsed and filtered. For each sample, productive Simpson clonality was calculated by taking the square root of Simpson's diversity index across productive rearrangements. Drawn from immuneACCESS, this table holds only the in-frame rearrangements with V and J called that TCRdb kept. Clones are partly lost; checked studies trace under half to an unresolved V gene and leave the rest unexplained. That table furnishes V, J and clone size, whereas the DNA furnished D and trimming. The sample table shows 150,000 to 200,000 clones, and about 86% are seen once. Together, the top ten hold 3% to 4.5% of the sample.

The CDR1 and CDR2 encoded by the germline V gene are SGDLS and YYNGEE. Including the terminal cysteine and phenylalanine, the CDR3 comprises 15 residues. Kept here is only the CDR3 DNA, which spans 45 bases and is read in frame from base 1. V lost 3 bases and J lost 4 bases, and the count of bases not matched to a germline gene is 5. The sequenced sample was peripheral blood. The chain uses TRBV9 and TRBJ2-2, with 8 middle bases fitting TRBD2. The receptor's source is a man aged 18 to 30 with active or convalescent COVID-19. The CDR3 region has the sequence CASSASGTSTGELFF. The DNA sequence is TGTGCCAGCAGCGCCTCCGGGACTAGCACCGGGGAGCTGTTTTTT.